This T cell receptor (beta chain) was recorded in a study of chemoradiotherapy in HPV16-positive cancers. Study-level results: Candidate HPV-specific clones and E7-related TCR motifs grew in tumor during treatment.

The CDR3 length is 15 residues. Per germline, CDR1 MNHEY and CDR2 SVGAGI. J gave up 5 bases and V 4 bases, and 10 bases lay outside the gene matches. As regards this clone: Antigen: not known.

Here immunoSEQ multiplex PCR was the method, and the copy in TCRdb shows in-frame clones only, minus some. The top ten clones hold more than 4.5% of a sample with around 40,000 clones, 76% of them seen once. The chain joins TRBV6-5 to TRBJ1-1; TRBD1 agrees at 7 bases. The sample was blood, taken from a patient who underwent chemoradiotherapy. This receptor was taken from a human donor with HPV-associated anogenital cancer. CDR3 nucleotides: TGTGCCAGCAGTTCTTTTTCAGGGGGTCGAACTGAAGCTTTCTTT. Amino acid sequence: CASSSFSGGRTEAFF.